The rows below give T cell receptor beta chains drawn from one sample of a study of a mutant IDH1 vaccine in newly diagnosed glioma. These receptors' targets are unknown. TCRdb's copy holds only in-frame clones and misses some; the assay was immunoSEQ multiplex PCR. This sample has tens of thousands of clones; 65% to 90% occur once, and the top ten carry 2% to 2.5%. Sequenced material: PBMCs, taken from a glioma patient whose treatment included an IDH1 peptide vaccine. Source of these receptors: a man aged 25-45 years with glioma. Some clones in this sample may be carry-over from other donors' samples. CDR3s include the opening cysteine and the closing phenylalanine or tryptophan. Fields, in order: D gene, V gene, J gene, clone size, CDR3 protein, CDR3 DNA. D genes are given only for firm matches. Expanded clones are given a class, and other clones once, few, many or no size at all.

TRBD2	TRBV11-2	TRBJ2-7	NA	CASSLQGGRAHEQYF	TGTGCCAGCAGCTTACAGGGCGGGAGGGCCCACGAGCAGTACTTC
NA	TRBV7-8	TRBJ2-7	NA	CASGEYRASEQYF	TGTGCCAGCGGGGAATACAGGGCTTCCGAGCAGTACTTC
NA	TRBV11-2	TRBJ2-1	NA	CASSPHGGRNPNEQFF	TGTGCCAGCAGCCCTCACGGTGGGAGAAATCCGAATGAGCAGTTCTTC
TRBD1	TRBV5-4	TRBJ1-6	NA	CASSARTGDNSPLHF	TGTGCCAGCAGCGCTCGGACAGGGGATAATTCACCCCTCCACTTT
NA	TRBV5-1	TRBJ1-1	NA	CASRLSNTEAFF	TGCGCCAGCAGGCTTTCGAACACTGAAGCTTTCTTT
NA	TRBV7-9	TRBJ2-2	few	CASSLRANTGELFF	TGTGCCAGCAGCCTGAGGGCGAACACCGGGGAGCTGTTTTTT
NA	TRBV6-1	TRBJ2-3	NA	CASSEVLGSTDTQYF	TGTGCCAGCAGTGAAGTGTTGGGAAGCACAGATACGCAGTATTTT
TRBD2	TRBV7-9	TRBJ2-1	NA	CASSQRRELPFF	TGTGCCAGCAGCCAACGGCGGGAGCTCCCGTTCTTC
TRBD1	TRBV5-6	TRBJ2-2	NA	CASSFLKGTGDTGELFF	TGTGCCAGCAGCTTCTTAAAAGGGACAGGGGACACCGGGGAGCTGTTTTTT
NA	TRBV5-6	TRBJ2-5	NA	CASSLDRGGETQYF	TGTGCCAGCAGCTTGGACAGGGGGGGAGAGACCCAGTACTTC
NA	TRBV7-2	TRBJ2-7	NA	CASTPGGALEEQYF	TGTGCCAGCACCCCAGGGGGGGCTCTTGAAGAGCAGTACTTC
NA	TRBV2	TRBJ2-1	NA	CASSEVLGGYNEQFF	TGTGCCAGCAGTGAAGTCCTGGGGGGCTACAATGAGCAGTTCTTC
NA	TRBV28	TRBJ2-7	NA	CASSPNYDEQYF	TGTGCCAGCAGCCCCAATTACGACGAGCAGTACTTC
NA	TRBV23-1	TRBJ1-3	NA	CARGSSSGNTIYF	TGCGCCAGGGGATCTAGCTCTGGAAACACCATATATTTT
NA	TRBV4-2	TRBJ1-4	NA	CASSYHAGREEKLFF	TGTGCCAGCAGCTATCACGCGGGCAGGGAGGAAAAACTGTTTTTT
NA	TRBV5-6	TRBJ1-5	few	CASSIDGSGPQHF	TGTGCCAGCAGCATCGACGGTTCTGGGCCCCAGCATTTT
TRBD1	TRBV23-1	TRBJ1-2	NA	CASSPQGSDRGHGYTF	TGCGCCAGCAGTCCCCAAGGGTCGGACAGGGGGCACGGCTACACCTTC
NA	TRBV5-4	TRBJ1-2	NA	CASSLAKEGWLDGYTF	TGTGCCAGCAGCTTGGCCAAGGAGGGGTGGTTGGATGGCTACACCTTC
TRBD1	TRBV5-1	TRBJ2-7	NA	CASSLGQGYTYEQYF	TGCGCCAGCAGCTTAGGACAGGGGTATACCTACGAGCAGTACTTC
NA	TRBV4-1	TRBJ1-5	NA	CASSQARVNQPQHF	TGCGCCAGCAGCCAAGCCAGGGTCAATCAGCCCCAGCATTTT
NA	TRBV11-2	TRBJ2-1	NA	CASSSGLNSYNEQFF	TGTGCCAGCAGCTCGGGACTGAACTCCTACAATGAGCAGTTCTTC
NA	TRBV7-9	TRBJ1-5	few	CASSPPEGQPQHF	TGTGCCAGCAGCCCGCCGGAGGGACAGCCCCAGCATTTT
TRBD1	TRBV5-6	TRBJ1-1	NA	CASSFNRGRGFEAFF	TGTGCCAGCAGCTTCAACAGGGGAAGAGGTTTTGAAGCTTTCTTT
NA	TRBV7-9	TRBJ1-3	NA	CASSPSGGGASGNTIYF	TGTGCCAGCAGCCCCTCCGGGGGTGGGGCCTCTGGAAACACCATATATTTT
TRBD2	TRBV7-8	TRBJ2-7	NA	CASSLVTSGIYEQYF	TGTGCCAGCAGCTTAGTGACTAGCGGGATCTACGAGCAGTACTTC
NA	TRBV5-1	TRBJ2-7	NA	CASRVTSSSYEQYF	TGCGCCAGCAGAGTAACGTCGAGCTCCTACGAGCAGTACTTC
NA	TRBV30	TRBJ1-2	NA	CAWSPRIDGYTF	TGTGCCTGGTCACCCCGGATCGATGGCTACACCTTC
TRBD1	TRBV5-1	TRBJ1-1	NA	CASSLAGTVNTEAFF	TGCGCCAGCAGCTTGGCTGGGACAGTGAACACTGAAGCTTTCTTT
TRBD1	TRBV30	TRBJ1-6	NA	CAWRLRTGVGNSPLHF	TGTGCCTGGAGGCTTCGGACAGGGGTAGGGAATTCACCCCTCCACTTT